A selection of T cell receptor beta chains follows, all from one sample in a study of T cells after yellow fever vaccination. TCRdb itself ran the 5' RACE reads through MiXCR, one entry per CDR3 protein. The data show hundreds of thousands of distinct CDR3 sequences, roughly a sixth seen once. The sample in question was PBMCs, obtained 5 days after the first yellow fever vaccination. Every receptor here comes from a man aged 18 to 29 who received the YFV17D yellow fever vaccine. Each CDR3 is given with its conserved first and last residue. A D gene is named only where the DNA matches it firmly. Expanded clones get a size class; other rows say once, few or many, or leave the size out.

d_call: -
clone_size: -
v_call: TRBV20-1
j_call: TRBJ2-3
cdr3_nt: TGCAGTGCCCCCCCCGTAGAGGGGTGGACAGATACGCAGTATTTT
cdr3_aa: CSAPPVEGWTDTQYF

d_call: -
clone_size: -
v_call: TRBV5-6
j_call: TRBJ1-5
cdr3_nt: TGTGCCAGCAGCTCGGGGGAAAATCAGCCCCAGCATTTT
cdr3_aa: CASSSGENQPQHF

d_call: -
clone_size: -
v_call: TRBV5-1
j_call: TRBJ2-7
cdr3_nt: TGCGCCAGCAGTGGGGGAGGCGCGAGCTCCTACGAGCAGTACTTC
cdr3_aa: CASSGGGASSYEQYF

d_call: TRBD2
clone_size: -
v_call: TRBV27
j_call: TRBJ2-1
cdr3_nt: TGTGCCAGCAGTCCCACCGGGACTAGCGGGGGATACTACAATGAGCAGTTCTTC
cdr3_aa: CASSPTGTSGGYYNEQFF

d_call: TRBD1
clone_size: -
v_call: TRBV4-3
j_call: TRBJ1-4
cdr3_nt: TGCGCCAGCAGCCAACTCAGCCCGGGACAGGGTACGGGAAAACTGTTTTTT
cdr3_aa: CASSQLSPGQGTGKLFF

d_call: -
clone_size: -
v_call: TRBV18
j_call: TRBJ1-1
cdr3_nt: TGTGCCAGCTCACCTCCGGGGTGGATGAACACTGAAGCTTTCTTT
cdr3_aa: CASSPPGWMNTEAFF

d_call: -
clone_size: many
v_call: TRBV7-2
j_call: TRBJ2-1
cdr3_nt: TGTGCCAGCAGCTTAGGACACTACAATGAGCAGTTCTTC
cdr3_aa: CASSLGHYNEQFF

d_call: -
clone_size: few
v_call: TRBV6-1
j_call: TRBJ1-5
cdr3_nt: TGTGCCAGCAGTCCCGTCTCGGTCAATCAGCCCCAGCATTTT
cdr3_aa: CASSPVSVNQPQHF

d_call: -
clone_size: many
v_call: TRBV20-1
j_call: TRBJ2-1
cdr3_nt: TGCAGTGCTAGTGTAGGAGGACTTAGCTTTGATGAGCAGTTCTTC
cdr3_aa: CSASVGGLSFDEQFF

d_call: -
clone_size: -
v_call: TRBV7-8
j_call: TRBJ2-3
cdr3_nt: TGTGCCAGCAGCTTAGCGCATCAGTTCCATACGCAGTATTTT
cdr3_aa: CASSLAHQFHTQYF

d_call: TRBD1
clone_size: -
v_call: TRBV5-1
j_call: TRBJ2-7
cdr3_nt: TGCGCCAGCAGCTTGCAGGGGGACTACGAGCAGTACTTC
cdr3_aa: CASSLQGDYEQYF

d_call: -
clone_size: -
v_call: TRBV7-8
j_call: TRBJ2-5
cdr3_nt: TGTGCCAGCAGCTTAGGTGGAGACCCGAGGGAGACCCAGTACTTC
cdr3_aa: CASSLGGDPRETQYF

d_call: -
clone_size: few
v_call: TRBV3-1
j_call: TRBJ2-1
cdr3_nt: TGTGCCAGCAGCCAAGATAGAAAAGGGCAGTTCTTC
cdr3_aa: CASSQDRKGQFF

d_call: TRBD1
clone_size: -
v_call: TRBV24-1
j_call: TRBJ1-2
cdr3_nt: TGTGCCACCAGTGACCCGGGACAGCCATATGGCTACACCTTC
cdr3_aa: CATSDPGQPYGYTF

d_call: -
clone_size: -
v_call: TRBV20-1
j_call: TRBJ2-3
cdr3_nt: TGCAGTGCTAGAGGTAGTGCGGTAGATACGCAGTATTTT
cdr3_aa: CSARGSAVDTQYF

d_call: -
clone_size: many
v_call: TRBV4-3
j_call: TRBJ2-1
cdr3_nt: TGCGCCAGCAGCCCCGGTTCTAGCTCCTACAATGAGCAGTTCTTC
cdr3_aa: CASSPGSSSYNEQFF

d_call: TRBD2
clone_size: -
v_call: TRBV4-3
j_call: TRBJ2-1
cdr3_nt: TGCGCCAGCAGCCAAGGAGTGCTGGCGGGGGGGTACAATGAGCAGTTCTTC
cdr3_aa: CASSQGVLAGGYNEQFF

d_call: -
clone_size: few
v_call: TRBV5-1
j_call: TRBJ1-2
cdr3_nt: TGCGCCAGCAGCTTGACCAGGCTTAACTATGGCTACACCTTC
cdr3_aa: CASSLTRLNYGYTF

d_call: -
clone_size: many
v_call: TRBV7-3
j_call: TRBJ1-1
cdr3_nt: TGTGCCAGCAGCTTAACGACAGGTGCTGAAGCTTTCTTT
cdr3_aa: CASSLTTGAEAFF

d_call: -
clone_size: few
v_call: TRBV7-2
j_call: TRBJ1-1
cdr3_nt: TGTGCCAGCAGCTCTACAGGGAATGAAGCTTTCTTT
cdr3_aa: CASSSTGNEAFF

d_call: -
clone_size: few
v_call: TRBV5-1
j_call: TRBJ1-2
cdr3_nt: TGCGCCAGCAGCGCGGAGACTAACTATGGCTACACCTTC
cdr3_aa: CASSAETNYGYTF

d_call: -
clone_size: few
v_call: TRBV11-3
j_call: TRBJ2-1
cdr3_nt: TGTGCCAGCAGCTCCAGACAGCTCTTC
cdr3_aa: CASSSRQLF

d_call: -
clone_size: few
v_call: TRBV5-4
j_call: TRBJ2-3
cdr3_nt: TGTGCCAGCAGCTTGGAGGGTTTGGATACGCAGTATTTT
cdr3_aa: CASSLEGLDTQYF

d_call: -
clone_size: -
v_call: TRBV7-6
j_call: TRBJ2-6
cdr3_nt: TGTGCCAGCAGCGTCTACAGGGTTCACTCTGGGGCCAACGTCCTGACTTTC
cdr3_aa: CASSVYRVHSGANVLTF

d_call: -
clone_size: -
v_call: TRBV6-2/TRBV6-3
j_call: TRBJ2-5
cdr3_nt: TGTGCCAGCAGAACACGCGCTCAAGAGACCCAGTACTTC
cdr3_aa: CASRTRAQETQYF

d_call: -
clone_size: -
v_call: TRBV5-1
j_call: TRBJ2-2
cdr3_nt: TGCGCCAGCAGCTTGTCCGGGGCCGAGGGCACCGGGGAGCTGTTTTTT
cdr3_aa: CASSLSGAEGTGELFF

d_call: -
clone_size: -
v_call: TRBV25-1
j_call: TRBJ1-6
cdr3_nt: TGTGCCAGCAGTGACAGGGTTTCTTCACCCCTCCACTTT
cdr3_aa: CASSDRVSSPLHF

d_call: TRBD1
clone_size: -
v_call: TRBV6-5
j_call: TRBJ1-1
cdr3_nt: TGTGCCAGCAGTTACCCGGACAGGGGAGACACTGAAGCTTTCTTT
cdr3_aa: CASSYPDRGDTEAFF

d_call: -
clone_size: -
v_call: TRBV7-2
j_call: TRBJ2-4
cdr3_nt: TGTGCCAGCAGCTTAGGAGCCGTAGCCAAAAACATTCAGTACTTC
cdr3_aa: CASSLGAVAKNIQYF

d_call: -
clone_size: -
v_call: TRBV24-1
j_call: TRBJ2-1
cdr3_nt: TGTGCCACCAGTGATTTGCGGGGTTCTAGCTCCTACAATGAGCAGTTCTTC
cdr3_aa: CATSDLRGSSSYNEQFF

d_call: -
clone_size: -
v_call: TRBV4-1
j_call: TRBJ1-5
cdr3_nt: TGCGCCAGCAGCCCCCACAGGGAAAATCAGCCCCAGCATTTT
cdr3_aa: CASSPHRENQPQHF

d_call: TRBD1
clone_size: few
v_call: TRBV27
j_call: TRBJ2-7
cdr3_nt: TGTGCCAGCCCCTCTGGGACAGGGGGCGCAACCTACGAGCAGTACTTC
cdr3_aa: CASPSGTGGATYEQYF

d_call: -
clone_size: -
v_call: TRBV4-3
j_call: TRBJ1-2
cdr3_nt: TGCGCCAGCAGCCAGAGCTCGGGGCGCGGCTACACCTTC
cdr3_aa: CASSQSSGRGYTF

d_call: -
clone_size: few
v_call: TRBV4-2
j_call: TRBJ1-1
cdr3_nt: TGTGCCAGCGGGGACGGCAAGTTGAACACTGAAGCTTTCTTT
cdr3_aa: CASGDGKLNTEAFF

d_call: -
clone_size: -
v_call: TRBV4-1
j_call: TRBJ2-7
cdr3_nt: TGCGCCAGCAGCCCTGGACAGATGAGCTCCTACGAGCAGTACTTC
cdr3_aa: CASSPGQMSSYEQYF

d_call: -
clone_size: -
v_call: TRBV20-1
j_call: TRBJ2-4
cdr3_nt: TGCAGTCCACAGGGTTTGGCCAAAAACATTCAGTACTTC
cdr3_aa: CSPQGLAKNIQYF

d_call: -
clone_size: many
v_call: TRBV7-2
j_call: TRBJ2-5
cdr3_nt: TGTGCCAGCAGCTACCGATTTGGGTCGGAGACCCAGTACTTC
cdr3_aa: CASSYRFGSETQYF

d_call: -
clone_size: -
v_call: TRBV9
j_call: TRBJ2-6
cdr3_nt: TGTGCCAGCAGCGCTCCCGGAGGATCTTTCTCTGGGGCCAACGTCCTGACTTTC
cdr3_aa: CASSAPGGSFSGANVLTF

d_call: -
clone_size: few
v_call: TRBV6-5
j_call: TRBJ2-5
cdr3_nt: TGTGCCAGCAAGTTCTCCCAGTTCCAAGAGACCCAGTACTTC
cdr3_aa: CASKFSQFQETQYF

d_call: TRBD2
clone_size: few
v_call: TRBV20-1
j_call: TRBJ2-2
cdr3_nt: TGCAGTGCTAGCCGCGGGGGGTCGAACACCGGGGAGCTGTTTTTT
cdr3_aa: CSASRGGSNTGELFF

d_call: -
clone_size: few
v_call: TRBV4-3
j_call: TRBJ2-1
cdr3_nt: TGCGCCAGCAGCCAAGAGCACACAATGACCTACAATGAGCAGTTCTTC
cdr3_aa: CASSQEHTMTYNEQFF

d_call: TRBD2
clone_size: -
v_call: TRBV10-3
j_call: TRBJ2-1
cdr3_nt: TGTGCCATCAGTTCCCCAAGTTTAGCGGGCAATGAGCAGTTCTTC
cdr3_aa: CAISSPSLAGNEQFF